Listed below are T cell receptor beta chains from one sample, sequenced in a study of Graves' ophthalmopathy and Graves' hyperthyroidism. TCRdb used MiXCR to reprocess the multiplex PCR reads, holding one entry per CDR3 protein. The sample yields about 240,000 distinct CDR3 sequences, 40% to 50% seen once. The sequencing input was peripheral blood. These TCRs come from an adult man with Graves' ophthalmopathy. The CDR3 runs from the conserved cysteine through the conserved F or W. The D gene is left open where the match is weak. The size of a clone is reported for some rows only, either as once, few or many, or as a class for expanded clones.

clone size	V gene	J gene	D gene	CDR3 protein	CDR3 DNA
NA	TRBV27	TRBJ1-2	NA	CASSLTGFNYGYTF	TGTGCCAGCAGTCTGACAGGATTTAACTATGGCTACACCTTC
NA	TRBV2	TRBJ2-5	TRBD1	CASMGTGAQETQYF	TGTGCCAGCATGGGGACAGGGGCACAAGAGACCCAGTACTTC
NA	TRBV2	TRBJ2-3	TRBD1	CASSLPGQGALTDTQYF	TGTGCCAGCAGCTTACCCGGACAGGGGGCCCTCACAGATACGCAGTATTTT
few	TRBV7-8	TRBJ2-7	NA	CASSLARDRRYEQYF	TGTGCCAGCAGCTTAGCTAGGGACCGTCGCTACGAGCAGTACTTC
few	TRBV9	TRBJ1-4	NA	CASSVDGENEKLFF	TGTGCCAGCAGCGTAGACGGCGAGAATGAAAAACTGTTTTTT
NA	TRBV10-3	TRBJ2-7	TRBD1	CAISDRGQGSEQYF	TGTGCCATCAGTGATAGGGGACAGGGGTCCGAGCAGTACTTC
NA	TRBV2	TRBJ2-2	NA	CASSYLTTTGELFF	TGTGCCAGCAGTTACTTGACCACCACCGGGGAGCTGTTTTTT
many	TRBV20-1	TRBJ1-2	TRBD1	CSAVKGGEGGYTF	TGCAGTGCTGTGAAAGGGGGCGAGGGAGGCTACACCTTC
once	TRBV5-8	TRBJ1-1	NA	CASSFALGAFF	TGTGCCAGCAGCTTTGCCCTAGGAGCTTTCTTT
NA	TRBV19	TRBJ1-2	NA	CAMTHRENYGYTF	TGTGCCATGACCCACAGGGAGAACTATGGCTACACCTTC
NA	TRBV15	TRBJ2-1	NA	CATSGGVYSYNEQFF	TGTGCCACCAGCGGGGGCGTTTACTCCTACAATGAGCAGTTCTTC
NA	TRBV15	TRBJ1-5	NA	CATSRGRGGNQPQHF	TGTGCCACCAGCAGAGGTAGGGGGGGGAATCAGCCCCAGCATTTT
few	TRBV7-8	TRBJ1-2	TRBD1	CASSPYRGQGGYTF	TGTGCCAGCAGCCCCTACAGGGGGCAGGGTGGCTACACCTTC
few	TRBV5-4	TRBJ2-7	TRBD2	CASSLSGGYYEQYF	TGTGCCAGCAGCTTGAGCGGGGGCTACTACGAGCAGTACTTC
few	TRBV7-8	TRBJ1-3	NA	CASSLGQSSGNTIYF	TGTGCCAGCAGCTTAGGGCAGTCCTCTGGAAACACCATATATTTT
NA	TRBV7-2	TRBJ1-5	NA	CASSPDPGASNQPQHF	TGTGCCAGCAGCCCTGATCCGGGGGCGAGCAATCAGCCCCAGCATTTT
NA	TRBV6-2/TRBV6-3	TRBJ2-7	NA	CASNLTPGLAEQYF	TGTGCCAGCAACCTTACTCCGGGTCTGGCCGAGCAGTACTTC
NA	TRBV20-1	TRBJ2-5	NA	CSARSAGEFQETQYF	TGCAGTGCTAGGAGCGCCGGGGAATTTCAAGAGACCCAGTACTTC
many	TRBV2	TRBJ1-2	NA	CASSEHFNYGYTF	TGTGCCAGCAGTGAACACTTTAACTATGGCTACACCTTC
few	TRBV7-2	TRBJ2-2	NA	CASSFGRDKYTGELFF	TGTGCCAGCAGCTTTGGACGGGACAAGTACACCGGGGAGCTGTTTTTT
NA	TRBV20-1	TRBJ1-5	TRBD1	CSARDTGGSNQPQHF	TGCAGTGCTAGAGACACAGGGGGAAGCAATCAGCCCCAGCATTTT
many	TRBV29-1	TRBJ1-1	NA	CSVDPPWNTEAFF	TGCAGCGTTGACCCGCCCTGGAACACTGAAGCTTTCTTT
NA	TRBV19	TRBJ1-4	TRBD1	CASSIDGLGQLIATNEKLFF	TGTGCCAGTAGTATAGATGGTTTGGGACAGCTAATTGCAACTAATGAAAAACTGTTTTTT
NA	TRBV6-1	TRBJ1-6	NA	CASRAGGREYNSPLHF	TGTGCTAGTAGGGCTGGGGGGAGGGAGTATAATTCACCCCTCCACTTT
NA	TRBV5-4	TRBJ2-7	NA	CASSPNLDSYEQYF	TGTGCCAGCAGCCCAAACTTAGACAGCTACGAGCAGTACTTC
few	TRBV10-3	TRBJ1-5	NA	CAISESSSGTPGNQPQHF	TGTGCCATCAGTGAGTCGTCCTCCGGGACACCAGGGAATCAGCCCCAGCATTTT
NA	TRBV29-1	TRBJ1-6	NA	CSDRQLNSPLHF	TGCAGCGACCGACAGTTAAATTCACCCCTCCACTTT
few	TRBV20-1	TRBJ1-5	NA	CSARVAAPNQPQHF	TGCAGTGCTAGAGTTGCGGCCCCCAATCAGCCCCAGCATTTT
NA	TRBV7-8	TRBJ2-2	NA	CASSQVGRELFF	TGTGCCAGCAGCCAGGTTGGAAGGGAGCTGTTTTTT
NA	TRBV7-3	TRBJ2-2	TRBD1	CASSYSGGSTGELFF	TGTGCCAGCAGCTACTCAGGGGGCAGCACCGGGGAGCTGTTTTTT
once	TRBV20-1	TRBJ2-2	NA	CSARDQGRGLGTGELFF	TGCAGTGCTAGAGATCAAGGGCGGGGATTGGGCACCGGGGAGCTGTTTTTT
few	TRBV20-1	TRBJ2-2	TRBD2	CSARHSGRHTGELFF	TGCAGTGCTAGACATAGCGGGAGACACACCGGGGAGCTGTTTTTT
NA	TRBV7-9	TRBJ1-5	NA	CASSLGSGGGNQPQHF	TGTGCCAGCAGCTTAGGGAGCGGAGGGGGCAATCAGCCCCAGCATTTT
NA	TRBV12-3/TRBV12-4	TRBJ2-5	TRBD1	CASSRDSPSQQYF	TGTGCCAGCAGTCGGGACAGCCCTTCCCAGCAGTACTTC
NA	TRBV20-1	TRBJ1-5	TRBD1	CSATVPDRSNQPQHF	TGCAGTGCCACCGTACCGGACAGGTCTAATCAGCCCCAGCATTTT